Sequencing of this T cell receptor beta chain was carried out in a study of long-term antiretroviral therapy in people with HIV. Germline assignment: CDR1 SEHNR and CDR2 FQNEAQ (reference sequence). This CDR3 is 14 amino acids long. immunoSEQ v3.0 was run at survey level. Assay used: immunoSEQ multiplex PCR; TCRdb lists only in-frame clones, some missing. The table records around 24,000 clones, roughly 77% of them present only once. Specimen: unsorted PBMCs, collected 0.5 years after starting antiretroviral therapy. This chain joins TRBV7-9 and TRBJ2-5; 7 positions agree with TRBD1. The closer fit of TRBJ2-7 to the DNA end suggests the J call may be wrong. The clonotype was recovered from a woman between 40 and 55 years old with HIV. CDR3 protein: CASSPRGGNYEQYF. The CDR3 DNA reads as TGTGCCAGCAGCCCACGAGGGGGCAACTACGAGCAGTACTTC.